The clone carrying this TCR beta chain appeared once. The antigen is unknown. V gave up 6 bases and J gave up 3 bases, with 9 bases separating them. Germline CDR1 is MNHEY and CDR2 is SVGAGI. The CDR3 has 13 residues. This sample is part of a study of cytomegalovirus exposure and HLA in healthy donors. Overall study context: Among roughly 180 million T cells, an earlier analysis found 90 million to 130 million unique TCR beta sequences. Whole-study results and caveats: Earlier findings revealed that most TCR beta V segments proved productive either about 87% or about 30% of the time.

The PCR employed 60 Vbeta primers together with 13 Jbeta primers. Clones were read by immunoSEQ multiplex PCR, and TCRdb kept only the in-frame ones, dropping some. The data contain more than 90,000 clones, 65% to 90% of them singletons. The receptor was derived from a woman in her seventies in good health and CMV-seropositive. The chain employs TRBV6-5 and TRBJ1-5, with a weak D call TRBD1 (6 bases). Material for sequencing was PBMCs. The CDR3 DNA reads TGTGCCAGCAGGAGGACAGTCAATCAGCCCCAGCATTTT. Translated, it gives CASRRTVNQPQHF.